The next 10 T cell receptor beta chains were all read from a single sample in a study of blood T cell repertoires in COVID-19. Using immunoSEQ multiplex PCR, the repertoire was profiled, and TCRdb retains in-frame clones only, with some absent. The sample carries about 110,000 clones, about 90% recorded once. The sequenced sample consisted of peripheral blood. Receptors were obtained from a human donor in a cohort sampled during active COVID-19.

This clone was seen just once. The chain is built from TRBV2 and TRBJ2-2; D ambiguous. Germline-derived CDR1 and CDR2 are SNHLY and FYNNEI. CDR3 size: 13 residues. Trimming took off 8 bases at V and 1 base at J, with 8 bases between the two ends. Here the CDR3 DNA reads TGTGCCAGCCGGGTGGAGAACACCGGGGAGCTGTTTTTT. Its translation is CASRVENTGELFF. Drawing the rest from reference TRBV2 and TRBJ2-2, the complete variable domain is EPEVTQTPSHQVTQMGQEVILRCVPISNHLYFYWYRQILGQKVEFLVSFYNNEISEKSEIFDDQFSVERPDGSNFTLKIRSTKLEDSAMYFCASRVENTGELFFGEGSRLTVL.

The chain uses TRBV11-2 and TRBJ2-7; TRBD1 matches at 8 bases. The CDR3 is 14 residues long. Unmatched junction bases numbered 7, after V lost 6 bases and J lost 3 bases. CDR1 and CDR2 (germline): SGHAT, FQNNGV. CDR3 region: CASRTQGVGYEQYF. DNA of the CDR3: TGTGCCAGCAGAACACAGGGGGTGGGCTACGAGCAGTACTTC.

The gene calls are TRBV29-1 and TRBJ2-7; unclear D gene. V shed 0 bases and J shed 4 bases, with 10 bases lying between them. The CDR3 covers 13 residues. Germline CDR1 and CDR2: SQVTM and ANQGSEA. CDR3 sequence (DNA): TGCAGCGTTGAAGATCGGTCGAGGTACGAGCAGTACTTC. Translating gives CSVEDRSRYEQYF.

The chain joins TRBV5-4 to TRBJ2-7; 10 nucleotides match TRBD2. The trim removed 0 bases at V and 3 bases at J, leaving 3 bases unmatched. Germline CDR1 SGHNT, CDR2 YYREEE (reference sequence). The CDR3 is 15 residues long. The CDR3 loop reads CASSLASGSFYEQYF. In DNA form, the CDR3 reads TGTGCCAGCAGCTTGGCTAGCGGGAGCTTCTACGAGCAGTACTTC.

The V and J genes are TRBV12-5 and TRBJ2-1; D remains unclear. From germline, CDR1 is LGHNT and CDR2 FRNRAP. The CDR3 is 12 residues long. Trimming cost V 3 bases and J 8 bases, with 8 bases left between them. The DNA for the CDR3 is TGTGCTAGTGGTTTACTATCCCATGAGCAGTTCTTC. This gives the protein CASGLLSHEQFF.

The chain couples TRBV6-5 to TRBJ2-3; TRBD2 matches 9 bases. The CDR3 is made up of 15 amino acids. V lost 2 bases, J lost 6 bases, and 6 bases stayed unmatched. CDR1 and CDR2 (germline): MNHEY, SVGAGI. Here the CDR3 reads CASSYQVSGSDTQYF. The DNA for the CDR3 is TGTGCCAGCAGTTACCAGGTTAGCGGGAGTGATACGCAGTATTTT.

J is TRBJ1-2 and V is TRBV6-5; D may be TRBD1 (5 bases). Trimming took off 7 bases at V and 4 bases at J, with 13 bases between the two ends. The germline gives CDR1 MNHEY, CDR2 SVGAGI. This CDR3 is built from 13 residues. The CDR3 region is CASTGAGGYGYTF. The CDR3 DNA follows: TGTGCCAGCACAGGAGCCGGGGGCTATGGCTACACCTTC.

The chain combines TRBV30 with TRBJ2-1; a weak D match, TRBD2 (6 bases). The CDR3 is made up of 16 amino acids. Germline V gene data show CDR1 as GTSNPN and CDR2 as SVGIG (reference sequence). Trimming shortened V by 3 bases and J by 4 bases, and 19 bases separated the two germline ends. CDR3 sequence: CAWSGLGLGGYNEQFF. In DNA, the CDR3 is TGTGCCTGGAGCGGCCTCGGCCTAGGAGGGTACAATGAGCAGTTCTTC.

The rearrangement links TRBV4-1 to TRBJ2-5; a possible D gene is TRBD2 (6 bases). CDR1 MGHRA and CDR2 YSYEKL come from the germline V gene. V was shortened by 4 bases and J by 4 bases, with 25 bases between the two germline ends. The CDR3 extends over 18 amino acids. CDR3 nucleotide sequence: TGCGCCAGCAGCCCTGAGCCATTCAAGCACCCCGGGGGAGAGACCCAGTACTTC. Protein product: CASSPEPFKHPGGETQYF.

The chain has TRBV4-1 and TRBJ1-3; no reliable D call. V gave up 4 bases and J gave up 7 bases, with 11 bases separating them. Per germline, CDR1 MGHRA and CDR2 YSYEKL. The CDR3 has 13 amino acids. CDR3 sequence (DNA): TGCGCCAGCAGCCCAGTCTCTCTCAACACCATATATTTT. Translated, it gives CASSPVSLNTIYF.